The entry below describes one TCR beta chain. No antigen is known for it. Per-nucleotide qualities are absent, and no much larger clonotype sits a single base away. Other nucleotide sequences in the sample specify the same CDR3. The CDR3 regions of human TCRbeta chains were analyzed by immunosequencing. From the authors' description of their analysis: TCRs in the repertoires were matched against a reference library of SARS-CoV-2-specific TCRs that had been generated with the MIRA antigen-specificity platform. Breadth meant the fraction of unique TCRs that were SARS-CoV-2-associated, whereas depth meant the fraction of total T cells that were SARS-CoV-2-associated. Using the MIRA data, each spike-specific TCR was assigned both to the spike region to which the TCR was reactive and to a CD4 or CD8 class. Log10-transformed breadth and depth values were compared by one-way ANOVA with Sidak's multiple comparisons tests. In its TCRdb copy, this immuneACCESS table keeps in-frame sequences only and misses some clones. Where compared with another copy, unresolved V genes explain less than half of these, and the others have no known cause. Clone size and V and J calls were adopted from that table, with D and trimming inferred from the DNA. In this sample the table shows around 140,000 clones, roughly nine tenths of which occur a single time. The top ten clones comprise less than 9% of the sample.

This record belongs to a study of T cell responses to AZD1222 COVID-19 vaccine listed by TCRdb under 2021. With regard to the full study: Because spike-specific TCR depth and breadth did not differ between the two schedules, AZD1222 recipients who got a second dose at roughly 4 weeks were pooled with those who got a second dose at roughly 12 weeks. Trial participants were enrolled by age into 18-55, 56-69 and 70-plus year subgroups, with around 150, 28 and 57 TCR-sequenced participants respectively. TCR sequencing was performed for 230 to 250 trial participants, of whom roughly 200 were given two doses of AZD1222 and around 26 were given two doses of MenACWY control vaccine. The paper's findings and limits, for the study overall: Conclusions about previously exposed vaccinees were limited because only a handful of AZD1222 recipients were SARS-CoV-2 seropositive at baseline. The whole spike protein was spanned by vaccine-associated CD4 TCRs, and dominant responses were seen in regions 160-218 and 743-854. Because no samples from the day 14 peak response were available, repertoires could be characterized only after the peak T cell response. Most participants were white British and females outnumbered males, and the authors suggested that clonal diversity may have been underestimated. Reportedly, almost half of the unique spike-specific TCRs recognized epitopes lying outside the regions that are mutated in the B.1.351 and B.1.1.7 variants. The 56-69-year group was small, and its depth increase did not reach significance, likely because of low power. After two AZD1222 doses, spike-specific TCR breadth and depth were significantly higher than at day 0 and than in MenACWY recipients.

The meaning of the sample's time point label: baseline before first vaccination. Samples from vaccinated people were obtained from the UK trials COV001 and COV002, which included a single-blind randomized controlled phase 2/3 trial of AZD1222 (ChAdOx1 nCoV-19) in healthy adults. Trial participant PBMC samples were collected at day 0 and day 28 after the second dose for TCRbeta chain sequencing. The germline V gene (reference sequence) provides CDR1 GTSNPN and CDR2 SVGIG. V and J lose 0 bases and 5 bases, and a span of 4 bases separates them. The CDR3 numbers 11 residues from cysteine through phenylalanine. Of all the DNA, just the CDR3 is kept, 33 bases in frame from base 1.

The sample here was peripheral blood, taken on day 0 of AZD1222 vaccination. The receptor was isolated from an adult in good health. The sequence links TRBV30 to TRBJ2-5, with the D gene not clear enough to name. CDR3 region: CAWSVLETQYF. The DNA sequence reads TGTGCCTGGAGTGTACTGGAGACCCAGTACTTC. This CDR3, with the reference TRBV30 and TRBJ2-5 proteins standing in past its ends, gives the full variable domain SQTIHQWPATLVQPVGSPLSLECTVEGTSNPNLYWYRQAAGRGLQLLFYSVGIGQISSEVPQNLSASRPQDRQFILSSKKLLLSDSGFYLCAWSVLETQYFGPGTRLLVL.